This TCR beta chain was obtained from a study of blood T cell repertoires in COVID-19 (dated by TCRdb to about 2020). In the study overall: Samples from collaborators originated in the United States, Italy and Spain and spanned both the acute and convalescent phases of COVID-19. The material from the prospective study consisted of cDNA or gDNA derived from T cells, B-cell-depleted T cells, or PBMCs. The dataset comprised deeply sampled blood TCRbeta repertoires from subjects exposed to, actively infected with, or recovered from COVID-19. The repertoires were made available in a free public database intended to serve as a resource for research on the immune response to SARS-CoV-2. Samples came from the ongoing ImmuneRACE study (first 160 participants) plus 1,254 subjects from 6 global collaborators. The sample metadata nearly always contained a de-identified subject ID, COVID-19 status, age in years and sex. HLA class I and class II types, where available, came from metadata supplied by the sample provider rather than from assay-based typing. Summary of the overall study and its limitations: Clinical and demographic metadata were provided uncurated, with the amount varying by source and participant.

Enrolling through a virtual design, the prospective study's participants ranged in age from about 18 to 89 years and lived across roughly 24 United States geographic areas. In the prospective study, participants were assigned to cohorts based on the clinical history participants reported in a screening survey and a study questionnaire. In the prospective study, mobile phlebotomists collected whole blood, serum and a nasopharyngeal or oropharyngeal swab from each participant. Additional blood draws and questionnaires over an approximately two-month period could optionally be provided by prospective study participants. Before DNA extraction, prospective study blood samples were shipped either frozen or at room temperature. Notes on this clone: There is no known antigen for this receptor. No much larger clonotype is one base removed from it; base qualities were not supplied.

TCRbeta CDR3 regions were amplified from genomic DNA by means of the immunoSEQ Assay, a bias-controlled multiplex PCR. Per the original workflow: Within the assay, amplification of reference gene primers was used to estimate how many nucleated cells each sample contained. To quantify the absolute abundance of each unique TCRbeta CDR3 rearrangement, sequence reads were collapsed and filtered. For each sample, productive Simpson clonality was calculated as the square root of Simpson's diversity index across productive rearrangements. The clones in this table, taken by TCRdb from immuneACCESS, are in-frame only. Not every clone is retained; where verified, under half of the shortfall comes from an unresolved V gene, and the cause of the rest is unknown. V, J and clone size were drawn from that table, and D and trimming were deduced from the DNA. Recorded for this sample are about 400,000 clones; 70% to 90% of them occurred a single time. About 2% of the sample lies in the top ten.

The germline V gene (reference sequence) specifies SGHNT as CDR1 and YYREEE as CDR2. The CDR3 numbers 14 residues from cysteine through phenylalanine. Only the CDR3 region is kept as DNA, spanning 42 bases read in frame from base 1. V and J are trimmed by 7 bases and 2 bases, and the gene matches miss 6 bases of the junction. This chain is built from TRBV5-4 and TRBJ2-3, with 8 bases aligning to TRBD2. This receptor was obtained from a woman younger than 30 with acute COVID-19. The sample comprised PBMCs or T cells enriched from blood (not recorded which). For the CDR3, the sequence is CASGTSGPTDTQYF. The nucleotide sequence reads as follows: TGTGCCAGCGGTACTAGCGGCCCCACAGATACGCAGTATTTT.